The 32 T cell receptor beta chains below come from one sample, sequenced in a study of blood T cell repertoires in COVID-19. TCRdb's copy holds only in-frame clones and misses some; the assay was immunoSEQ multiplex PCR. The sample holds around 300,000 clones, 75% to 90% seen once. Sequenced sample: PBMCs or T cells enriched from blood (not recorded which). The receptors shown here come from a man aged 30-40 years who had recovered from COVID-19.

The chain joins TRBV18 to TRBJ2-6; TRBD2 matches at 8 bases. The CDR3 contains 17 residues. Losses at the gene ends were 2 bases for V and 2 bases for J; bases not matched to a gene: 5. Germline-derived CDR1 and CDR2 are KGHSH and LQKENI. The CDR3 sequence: CASSPSGGKAGANVLTF. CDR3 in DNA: TGTGCCAGCTCACCAAGCGGGGGAAAGGCTGGGGCCAACGTCCTGACTTTC.

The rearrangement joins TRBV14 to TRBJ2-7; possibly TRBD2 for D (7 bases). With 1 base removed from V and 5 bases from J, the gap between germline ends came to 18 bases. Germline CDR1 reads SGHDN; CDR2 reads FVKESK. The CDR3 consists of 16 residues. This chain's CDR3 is CASSQGGGEVVNEQYF. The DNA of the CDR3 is TGTGCCAGCAGCCAAGGAGGGGGGGAGGTTGTTAACGAGCAGTACTTC.

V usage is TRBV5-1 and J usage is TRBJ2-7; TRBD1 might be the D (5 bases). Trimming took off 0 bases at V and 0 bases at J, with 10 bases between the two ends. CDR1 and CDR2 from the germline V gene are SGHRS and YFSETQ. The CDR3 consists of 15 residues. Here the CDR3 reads CASSLAQGPSYEQYF. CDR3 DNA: TGCGCCAGCAGCTTGGCCCAGGGCCCCTCCTACGAGCAGTACTTC.

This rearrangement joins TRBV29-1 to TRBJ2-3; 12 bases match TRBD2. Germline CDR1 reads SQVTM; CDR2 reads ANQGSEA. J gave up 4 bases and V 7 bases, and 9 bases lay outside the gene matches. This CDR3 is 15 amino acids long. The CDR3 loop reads CSAYLAGGRADTQYF. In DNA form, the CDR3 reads TGCAGCGCCTACCTAGCGGGGGGGCGGGCAGATACGCAGTATTTT.

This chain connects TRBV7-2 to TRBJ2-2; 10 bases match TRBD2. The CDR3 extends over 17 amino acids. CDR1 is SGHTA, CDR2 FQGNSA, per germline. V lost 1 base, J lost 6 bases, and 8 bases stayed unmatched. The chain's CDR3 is CASSLVFGTSEPGELFF. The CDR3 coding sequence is TGTGCCAGCAGCTTAGTATTCGGGACTAGCGAGCCCGGGGAGCTGTTTTTT. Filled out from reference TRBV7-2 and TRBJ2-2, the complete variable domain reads GAGVSQSPSNKVTEKGKDVELRCDPISGHTALYWYRQSLGQGLEFLIYFQGNSAPDKSGLPSDRFSAERTGGSVSTLTIQRTQQEDSAVYLCASSLVFGTSEPGELFFGEGSRLTVL.

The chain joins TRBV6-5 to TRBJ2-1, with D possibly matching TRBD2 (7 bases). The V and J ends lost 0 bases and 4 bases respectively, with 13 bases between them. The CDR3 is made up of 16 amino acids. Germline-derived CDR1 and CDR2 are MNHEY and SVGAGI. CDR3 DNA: TGTGCCAGCAGTTACTCGTCGGGGGGCCAGTACAATGAGCAGTTCTTC. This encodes CASSYSSGGQYNEQFF.

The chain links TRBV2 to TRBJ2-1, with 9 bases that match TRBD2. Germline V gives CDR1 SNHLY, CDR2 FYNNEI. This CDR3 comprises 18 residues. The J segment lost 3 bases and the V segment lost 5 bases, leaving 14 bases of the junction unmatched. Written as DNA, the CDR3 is TGTGCCAGCAGTTACGGGACTAGCATCTCTCTTCACTACAATGAGCAGTTCTTC. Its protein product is CASSYGTSISLHYNEQFF.

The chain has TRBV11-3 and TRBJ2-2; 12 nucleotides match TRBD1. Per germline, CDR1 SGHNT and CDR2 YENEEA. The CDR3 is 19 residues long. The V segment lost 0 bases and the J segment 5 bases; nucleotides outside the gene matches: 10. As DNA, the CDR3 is TGTGCCAGCAGCTTAGATCCTCGGGACAGGGGGCGTAGGACCGGGGAGCTGTTTTTT. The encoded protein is CASSLDPRDRGRRTGELFF. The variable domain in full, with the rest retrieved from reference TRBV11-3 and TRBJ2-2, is EAGVVQSPRYKIIEKKQPVAFWCNPISGHNTLYWYLQNLGQGPELLIRYENEEAVDDSQLPKDRFSAERLKGVDSTLKIQPAELGDSAVYLCASSLDPRDRGRRTGELFFGEGSRLTVL.

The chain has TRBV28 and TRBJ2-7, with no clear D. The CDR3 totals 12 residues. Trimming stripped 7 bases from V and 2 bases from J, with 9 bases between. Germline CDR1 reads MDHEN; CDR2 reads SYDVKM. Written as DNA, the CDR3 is TGTGCCAGCACGGCAGGCCCCTACGAGCAGTACTTC. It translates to CASTAGPYEQYF.

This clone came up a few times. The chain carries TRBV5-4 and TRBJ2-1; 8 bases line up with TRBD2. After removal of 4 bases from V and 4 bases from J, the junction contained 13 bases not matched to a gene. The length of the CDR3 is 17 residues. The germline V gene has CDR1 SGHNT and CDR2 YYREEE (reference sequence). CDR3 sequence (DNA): TGTGCCAGCAGCACCCTGCTCGGGGGGGGCCCTTACAATGAGCAGTTCTTC. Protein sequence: CASSTLLGGGPYNEQFF.

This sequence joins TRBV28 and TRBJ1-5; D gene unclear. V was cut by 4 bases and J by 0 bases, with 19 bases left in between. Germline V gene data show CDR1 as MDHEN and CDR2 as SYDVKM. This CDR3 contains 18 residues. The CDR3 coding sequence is TGTGCCAGCAGTTCGCACATAGGACGGGGTTATAGCAATCAGCCCCAGCATTTT. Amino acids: CASSSHIGRGYSNQPQHF.

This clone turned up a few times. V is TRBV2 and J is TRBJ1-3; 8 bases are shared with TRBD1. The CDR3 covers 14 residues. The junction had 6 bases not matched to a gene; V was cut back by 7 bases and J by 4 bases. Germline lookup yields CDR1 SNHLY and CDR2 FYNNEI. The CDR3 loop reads CASTLGQEGNTIYF. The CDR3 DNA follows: TGTGCCAGCACCCTGGGACAGGAAGGAAACACCATATATTTT.

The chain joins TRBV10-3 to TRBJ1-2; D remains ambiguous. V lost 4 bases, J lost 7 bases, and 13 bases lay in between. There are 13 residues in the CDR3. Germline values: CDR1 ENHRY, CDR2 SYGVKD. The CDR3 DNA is TGTGCCATCAGTGGAGGGAGGGAATTTGGCTACACCTTC. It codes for CAISGGREFGYTF.

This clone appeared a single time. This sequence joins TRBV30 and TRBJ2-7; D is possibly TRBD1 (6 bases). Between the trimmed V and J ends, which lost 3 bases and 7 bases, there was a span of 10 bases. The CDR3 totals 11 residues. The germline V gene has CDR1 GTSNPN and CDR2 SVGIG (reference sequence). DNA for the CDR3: TGTGCCTGGAGGGGGGCTGGGGAGCAGTACTTC. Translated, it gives CAWRGAGEQYF.

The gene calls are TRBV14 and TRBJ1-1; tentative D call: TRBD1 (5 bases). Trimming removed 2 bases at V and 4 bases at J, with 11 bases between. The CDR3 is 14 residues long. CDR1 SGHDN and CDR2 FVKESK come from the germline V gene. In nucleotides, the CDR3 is TGTGCCAGCAGCCAAACCGGGGGTGGCACTGAAGCTTTCTTT. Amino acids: CASSQTGGGTEAFF. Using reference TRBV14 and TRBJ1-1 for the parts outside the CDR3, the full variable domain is EAGVTQFPSHSVIEKGQTVTLRCDPISGHDNLYWYRRVMGKEIKFLLHFVKESKQDESGMPNNRFLAERTGGTYSTLKVQPAELEDSGVYFCASSQTGGGTEAFFGQGTRLTVV.

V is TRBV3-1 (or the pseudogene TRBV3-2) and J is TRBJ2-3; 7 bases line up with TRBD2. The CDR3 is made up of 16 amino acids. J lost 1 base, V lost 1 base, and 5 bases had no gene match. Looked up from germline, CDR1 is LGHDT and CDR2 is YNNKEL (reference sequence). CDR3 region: CASSQVAGVGTDTQYF. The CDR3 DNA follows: TGTGCCAGCAGCCAAGTCGCGGGGGTGGGCACAGATACGCAGTATTTT.

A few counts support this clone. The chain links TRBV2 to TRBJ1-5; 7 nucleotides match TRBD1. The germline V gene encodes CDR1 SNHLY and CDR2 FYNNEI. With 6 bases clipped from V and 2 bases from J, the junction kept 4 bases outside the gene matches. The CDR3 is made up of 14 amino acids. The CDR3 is CASRGQGGNQPQHF. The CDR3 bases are TGTGCCAGCAGGGGTCAGGGGGGCAATCAGCCCCAGCATTTT.

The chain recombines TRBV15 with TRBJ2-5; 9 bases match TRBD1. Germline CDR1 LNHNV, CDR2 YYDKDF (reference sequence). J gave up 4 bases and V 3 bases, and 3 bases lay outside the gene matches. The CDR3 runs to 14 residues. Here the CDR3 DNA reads TGTGCCACCAGCAGGGACAGGGGTTTAGAGACCCAGTACTTC. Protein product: CATSRDRGLETQYF. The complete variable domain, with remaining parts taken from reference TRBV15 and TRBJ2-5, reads DAMVIQNPRYQVTQFGKPVTLSCSQTLNHNVMYWYQQKSSQAPKLLFHYYDKDFNNEADTPDNFQSRRPNTSFCFLDIRSPGLGDTAMYLCATSRDRGLETQYFGPGTRLLVL.

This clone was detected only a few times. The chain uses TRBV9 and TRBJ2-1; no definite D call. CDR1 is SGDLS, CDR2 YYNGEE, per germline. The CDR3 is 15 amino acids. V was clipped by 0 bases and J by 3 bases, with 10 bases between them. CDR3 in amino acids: CASSVEERNYNEQFF. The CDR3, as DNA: TGTGCCAGCAGCGTAGAAGAGCGAAACTACAATGAGCAGTTCTTC.

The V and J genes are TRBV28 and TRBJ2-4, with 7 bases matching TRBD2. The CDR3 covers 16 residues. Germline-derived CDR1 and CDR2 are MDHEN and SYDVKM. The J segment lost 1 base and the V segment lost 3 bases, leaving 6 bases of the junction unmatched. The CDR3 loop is CASSFWGGRAKNIQYF. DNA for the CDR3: TGTGCCAGCAGTTTTTGGGGGGGACGGGCCAAAAACATTCAGTACTTC. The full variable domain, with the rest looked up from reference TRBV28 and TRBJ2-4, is DVKVTQSSRYLVKRTGEKVFLECVQDMDHENMFWYRQDPGLGLRLIYFSYDVKMKEKGDIPEGYSVSREKKERFSLILESASTNQTSMYLCASSFWGGRAKNIQYFGAGTRLSVL.

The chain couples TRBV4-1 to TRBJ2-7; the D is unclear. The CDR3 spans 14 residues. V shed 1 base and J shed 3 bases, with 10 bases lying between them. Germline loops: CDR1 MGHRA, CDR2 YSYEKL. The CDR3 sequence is CASSQGGSVYEQYF. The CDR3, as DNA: TGCGCCAGCAGCCAAGGTGGCAGTGTCTACGAGCAGTACTTC.

The CDR3 spells CASSYQGAGTGELFF. As DNA, the CDR3 is TGTGCCAGCAGTTACCAGGGGGCAGGAACCGGGGAGCTGTTTTTT. V gene TRBV6-5 combines with J gene TRBJ2-2; 8 positions match TRBD1. CDR3 length: 15 residues. The V gene end was trimmed by 2 bases and the J gene end by 5 bases; junction bases not matched to a gene: 4. Germline V gene lookup returns CDR1 MNHEY and CDR2 SVGAGI.

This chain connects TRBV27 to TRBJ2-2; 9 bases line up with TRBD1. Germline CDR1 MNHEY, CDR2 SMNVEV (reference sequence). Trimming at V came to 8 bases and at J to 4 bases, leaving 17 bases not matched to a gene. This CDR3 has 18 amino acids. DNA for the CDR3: TGTGCCAGCGGTTATGGGGAAACAGGGGGCGGCGGCACCGGGGAGCTGTTTTTT. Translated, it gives CASGYGETGGGGTGELFF.

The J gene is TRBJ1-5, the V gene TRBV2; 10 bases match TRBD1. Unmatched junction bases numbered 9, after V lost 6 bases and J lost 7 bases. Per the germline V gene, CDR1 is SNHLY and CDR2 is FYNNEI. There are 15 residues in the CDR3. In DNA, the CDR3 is TGTGCCAGCAGCAGCCGGACAGGGGGTCGCCAGCCCCAGCATTTT. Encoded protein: CASSSRTGGRQPQHF.

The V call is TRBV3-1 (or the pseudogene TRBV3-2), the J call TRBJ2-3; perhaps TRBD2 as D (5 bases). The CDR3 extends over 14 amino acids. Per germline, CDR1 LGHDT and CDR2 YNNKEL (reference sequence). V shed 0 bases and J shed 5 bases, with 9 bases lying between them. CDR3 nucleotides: TGTGCCAGCAGCCAAGAGAGCCGGGGAGATACGCAGTATTTT. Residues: CASSQESRGDTQYF.

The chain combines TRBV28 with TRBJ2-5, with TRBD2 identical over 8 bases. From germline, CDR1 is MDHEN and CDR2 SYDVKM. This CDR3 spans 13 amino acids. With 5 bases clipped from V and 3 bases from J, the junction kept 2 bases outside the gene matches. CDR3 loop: CASSNSGEETQYF. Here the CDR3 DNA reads TGTGCCAGCAGTAATAGCGGGGAAGAGACCCAGTACTTC.

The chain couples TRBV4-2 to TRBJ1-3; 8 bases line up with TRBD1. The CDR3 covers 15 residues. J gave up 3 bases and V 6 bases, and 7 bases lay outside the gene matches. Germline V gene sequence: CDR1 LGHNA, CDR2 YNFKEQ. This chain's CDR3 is CASSDTGGGGNTIYF. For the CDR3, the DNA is TGTGCCAGCAGTGACACAGGGGGAGGTGGAAACACCATATATTTT.

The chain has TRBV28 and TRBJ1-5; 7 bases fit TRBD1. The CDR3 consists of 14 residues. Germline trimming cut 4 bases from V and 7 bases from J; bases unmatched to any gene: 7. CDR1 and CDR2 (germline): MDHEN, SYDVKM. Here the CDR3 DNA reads TGTGCCAGCAGTTCCGACAGGGAAGGACAGCCCCAGCATTTT. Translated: CASSSDREGQPQHF.

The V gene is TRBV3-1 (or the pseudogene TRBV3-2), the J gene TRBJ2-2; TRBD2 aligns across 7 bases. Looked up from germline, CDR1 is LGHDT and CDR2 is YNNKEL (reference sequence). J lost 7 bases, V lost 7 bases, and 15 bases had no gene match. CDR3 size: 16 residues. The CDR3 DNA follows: TGTGCCAGCACTACCAGCGGGGAACGTTTGGGCGGGGAGCTGTTTTTT. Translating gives CASTTSGERLGGELFF.

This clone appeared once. The CDR3, as DNA: TGCGCCAGCAGCTTGACAGGGGGCGCCGGGGAGCTGTTTTTT. It specifies CASSLTGGAGELFF. The V gene is TRBV5-1, the J gene TRBJ2-2, with TRBD1 identical over 9 bases. Germline loops: CDR1 SGHRS, CDR2 YFSETQ. V was clipped by 1 base and J by 6 bases; unmatched bases: 1. The CDR3 runs to 14 residues.

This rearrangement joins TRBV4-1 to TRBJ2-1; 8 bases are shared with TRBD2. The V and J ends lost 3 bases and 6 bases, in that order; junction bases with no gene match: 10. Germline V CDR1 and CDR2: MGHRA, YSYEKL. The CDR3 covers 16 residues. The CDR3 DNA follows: TGCGCCAGCAGCCAGGATCTAGCGGGTCGTTTCAATGAGCAGTTCTTC. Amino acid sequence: CASSQDLAGRFNEQFF.

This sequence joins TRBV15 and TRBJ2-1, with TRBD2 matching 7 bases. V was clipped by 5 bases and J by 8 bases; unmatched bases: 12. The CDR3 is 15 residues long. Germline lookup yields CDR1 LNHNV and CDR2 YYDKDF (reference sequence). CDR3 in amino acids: CATSHWREGHDEQFF. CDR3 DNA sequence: TGTGCCACCAGCCACTGGAGGGAGGGGCACGATGAGCAGTTCTTC.